This TCR beta chain was identified in a study of blood T cell repertoires in COVID-19. Study in general: Samples came from the United States, Italy and Spain, spanning acute and convalescent COVID-19.

Recruited during active infection, patients (from Seattle) were subsequently followed longitudinally. The CDR3 spans 15 residues. Trimming removed 5 bases at V and 0 bases at J, with 11 bases between. CDR1 is KGHSH and CDR2 is LQKENI in the germline V gene. The method was immunoSEQ multiplex PCR; TCRdb's version includes in-frame clones alone and lacks a portion of them. The sample shows 150,000 to 200,000 clones, about four fifths of them seen only once. The specimen was peripheral blood. This chain connects TRBV18 to TRBJ2-1, with TRBD2 as a possible D gene (6 bases). The clonotype originates from a woman of 80 years or more with COVID-19, enrolled during active disease. This chain's CDR3 is CASSSSVSSYNEQFF. In DNA form, the CDR3 reads TGTGCCAGCTCATCTAGCGTAAGCTCCTACAATGAGCAGTTCTTC.